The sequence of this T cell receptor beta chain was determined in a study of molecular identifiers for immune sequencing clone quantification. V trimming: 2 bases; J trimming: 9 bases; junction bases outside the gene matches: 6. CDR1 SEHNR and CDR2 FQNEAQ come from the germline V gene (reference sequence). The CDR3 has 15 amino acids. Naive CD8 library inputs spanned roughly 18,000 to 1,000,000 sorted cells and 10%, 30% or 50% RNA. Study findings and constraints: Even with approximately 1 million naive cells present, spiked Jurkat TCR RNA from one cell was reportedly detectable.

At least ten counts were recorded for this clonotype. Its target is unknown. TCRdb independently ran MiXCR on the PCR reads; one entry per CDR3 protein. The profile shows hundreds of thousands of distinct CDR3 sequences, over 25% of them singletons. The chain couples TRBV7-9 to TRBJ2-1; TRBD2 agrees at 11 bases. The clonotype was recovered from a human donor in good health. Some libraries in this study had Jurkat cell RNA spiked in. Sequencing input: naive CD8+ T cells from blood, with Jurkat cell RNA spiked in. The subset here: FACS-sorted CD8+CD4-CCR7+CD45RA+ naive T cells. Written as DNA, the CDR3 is TGTGCCAGCAGCTTACTAGCGGGAGGCCCTAGTGAGCAGTTCTTC. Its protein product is CASSLLAGGPSEQFF.